The present TCR beta chain was sequenced within a study of blood T cell repertoires in COVID-19. On the study more broadly: PBMCs, B-cell-depleted T cells, or T cells provided the cDNA or gDNA that made up the material.

J gave up 2 bases and V 2 bases, and 6 bases lay outside the gene matches. This CDR3 has 15 residues. Germline CDR1 and CDR2: SGHNT and YYREEE (reference sequence). TCRdb's copy holds only in-frame clones and misses some; the assay was immunoSEQ multiplex PCR. Among about 60,000 clones listed, about 86% were seen once. This TCR came from a man aged 35 to 55 with acute or convalescent COVID-19. The chain joins TRBV5-4 to TRBJ2-5, with 7 bases that match TRBD2. Sequenced: peripheral blood. The CDR3 nucleotides are TGTGCCAGCAGCTTAATGGGACTACTACAAGAGACCCAGTACTTC. It encodes CASSLMGLLQETQYF.